This T cell receptor (beta chain) was identified in a study of regulatory and conventional T cells in RAG deficiency. Findings and limits, study-wide: Shannon entropy was markedly lower and Simpson indices higher in RAG-deficient patients than control T-cell subsets. Shorter CDR3s in all patient subsets; >90% Treg-Tconv overlap in Omenn. Compared with controls, unique Treg TCR beta sequences dropped around 100-fold in Omenn syndrome and CID/AS.

Assay: immunoSEQ multiplex PCR; the TCRdb copy retains only in-frame clones and omits some. The sample lists over 7,500 clones; 70% to 90% were seen once. This CDR3 region has 14 residues. Trimming took off 5 bases at V and 2 bases at J, with 12 bases between the two ends. Germline V CDR1 and CDR2: MDHEN, SYDVKM. Notes on this clone: Antigen: not known.

The sample also formed part of further work on regulatory T cells. As reported in that work: The PCR used 52 TRBV and 13 TRBJ primers.

The V and J genes are TRBV28 and TRBJ1-1; tentatively, D is TRBD1 (6 bases). Input material: CD8+ T cells sorted from blood. This sequence was found in a human donor in good health. The CDR3 loop is CASSPTGTNTEAFF. CDR3 coding DNA: TGTGCCAGCAGTCCAACCGGGACAAACACTGAAGCTTTCTTT.